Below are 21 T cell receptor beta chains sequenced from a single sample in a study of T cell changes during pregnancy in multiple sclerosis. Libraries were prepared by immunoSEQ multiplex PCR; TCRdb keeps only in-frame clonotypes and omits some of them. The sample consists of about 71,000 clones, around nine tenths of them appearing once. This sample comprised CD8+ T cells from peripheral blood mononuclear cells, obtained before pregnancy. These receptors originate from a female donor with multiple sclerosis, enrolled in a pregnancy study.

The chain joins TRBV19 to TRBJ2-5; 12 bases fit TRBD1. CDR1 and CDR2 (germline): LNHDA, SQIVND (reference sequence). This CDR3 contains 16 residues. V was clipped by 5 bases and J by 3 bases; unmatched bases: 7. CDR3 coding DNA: TGTGCCAGTAGTCTCTTGGGACAGGGGGCGAAAGAGACCCAGTACTTC. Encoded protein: CASSLLGQGAKETQYF.

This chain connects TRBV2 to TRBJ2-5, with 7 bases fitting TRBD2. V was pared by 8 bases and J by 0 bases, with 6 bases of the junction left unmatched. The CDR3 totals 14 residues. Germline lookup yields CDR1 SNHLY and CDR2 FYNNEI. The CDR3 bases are TGTGCCAGCGGGAGGGGCACCAACCAAGAGACCCAGTACTTC. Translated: CASGRGTNQETQYF.

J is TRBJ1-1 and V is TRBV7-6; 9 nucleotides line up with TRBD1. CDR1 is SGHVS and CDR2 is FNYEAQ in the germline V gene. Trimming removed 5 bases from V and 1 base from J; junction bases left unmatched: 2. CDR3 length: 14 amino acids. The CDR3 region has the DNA TGTGCCAGCAGCCGACAGGGGGGGAACACTGAAGCTTTCTTT. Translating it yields CASSRQGGNTEAFF. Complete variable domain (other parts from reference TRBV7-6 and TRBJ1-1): GAGVSQSPRYKVTKRGQDVALRCDPISGHVSLYWYRQALGQGPEFLTYFNYEAQQDKSGLPNDRFSAERPEGSISTLTIQRTEQRDSAMYRCASSRQGGNTEAFFGQGTRLTVV.

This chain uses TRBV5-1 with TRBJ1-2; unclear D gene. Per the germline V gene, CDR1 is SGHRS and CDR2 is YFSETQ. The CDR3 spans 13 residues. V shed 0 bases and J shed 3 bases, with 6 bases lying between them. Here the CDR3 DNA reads TGCGCCAGCAGCTTGGGGCCAGACTATGGCTACACCTTC. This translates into CASSLGPDYGYTF.

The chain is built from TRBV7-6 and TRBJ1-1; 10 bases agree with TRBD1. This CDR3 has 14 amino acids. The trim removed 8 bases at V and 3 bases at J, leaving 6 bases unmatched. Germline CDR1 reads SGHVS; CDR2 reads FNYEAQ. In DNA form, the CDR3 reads TGTGCCAGCTCTTCTGGGACAGGGGACACTGAAGCTTTCTTT. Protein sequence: CASSSGTGDTEAFF. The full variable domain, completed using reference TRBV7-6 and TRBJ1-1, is GAGVSQSPRYKVTKRGQDVALRCDPISGHVSLYWYRQALGQGPEFLTYFNYEAQQDKSGLPNDRFSAERPEGSISTLTIQRTEQRDSAMYRCASSSGTGDTEAFFGQGTRLTVV.

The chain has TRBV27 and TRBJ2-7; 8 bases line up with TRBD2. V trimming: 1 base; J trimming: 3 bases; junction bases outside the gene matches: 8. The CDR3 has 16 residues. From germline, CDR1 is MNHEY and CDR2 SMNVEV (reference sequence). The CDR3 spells CASSLFFSGTYYEQYF. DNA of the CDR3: TGTGCCAGCAGTTTATTTTTTAGCGGGACGTACTACGAGCAGTACTTC.

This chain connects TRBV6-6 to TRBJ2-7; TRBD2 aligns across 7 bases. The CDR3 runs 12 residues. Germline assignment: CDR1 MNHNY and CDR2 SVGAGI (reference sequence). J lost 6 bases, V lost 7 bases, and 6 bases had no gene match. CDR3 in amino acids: CASTAERGEQYF. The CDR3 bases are TGTGCCAGCACTGCCGAGCGGGGCGAGCAGTACTTC.

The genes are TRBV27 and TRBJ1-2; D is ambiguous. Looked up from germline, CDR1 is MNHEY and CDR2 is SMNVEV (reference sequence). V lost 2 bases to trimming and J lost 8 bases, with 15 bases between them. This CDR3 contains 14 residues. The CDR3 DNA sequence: TGTGCCAGCAGTTTAATGGCGGGAGGTGACGGCTACACCTTC. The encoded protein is CASSLMAGGDGYTF.

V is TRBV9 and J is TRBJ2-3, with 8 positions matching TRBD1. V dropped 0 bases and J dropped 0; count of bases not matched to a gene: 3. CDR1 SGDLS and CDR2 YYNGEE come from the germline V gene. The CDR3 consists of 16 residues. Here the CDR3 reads CASSVAGTGSTDTQYF. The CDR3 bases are TGTGCCAGCAGCGTAGCTGGGACAGGAAGCACAGATACGCAGTATTTT.

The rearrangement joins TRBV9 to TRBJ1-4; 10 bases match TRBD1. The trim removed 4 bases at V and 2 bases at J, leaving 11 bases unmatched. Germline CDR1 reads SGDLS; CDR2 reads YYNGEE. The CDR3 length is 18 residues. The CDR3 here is CASSHPRQGASTNEKLFF. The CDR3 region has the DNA TGTGCCAGCAGCCATCCTCGACAGGGGGCTTCGACTAATGAAAAACTGTTTTTT.

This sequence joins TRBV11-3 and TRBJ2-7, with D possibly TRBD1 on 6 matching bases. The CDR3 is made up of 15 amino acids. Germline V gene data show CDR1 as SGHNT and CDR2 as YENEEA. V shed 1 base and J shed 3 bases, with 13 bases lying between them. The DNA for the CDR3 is TGTGCCAGCAGCTTAGCCTCAGGGGCTGGCTACGAGCAGTACTTC. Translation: CASSLASGAGYEQYF. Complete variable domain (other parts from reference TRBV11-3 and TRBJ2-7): EAGVVQSPRYKIIEKKQPVAFWCNPISGHNTLYWYLQNLGQGPELLIRYENEEAVDDSQLPKDRFSAERLKGVDSTLKIQPAELGDSAVYLCASSLASGAGYEQYFGPGTRLTVT.

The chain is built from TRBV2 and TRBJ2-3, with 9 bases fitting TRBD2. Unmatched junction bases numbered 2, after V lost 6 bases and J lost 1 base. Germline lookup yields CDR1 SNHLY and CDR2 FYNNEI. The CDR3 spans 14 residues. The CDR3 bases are TGTGCCAGCAGCCCTAGCGGGGGCACAGATACGCAGTATTTT. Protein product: CASSPSGGTDTQYF.

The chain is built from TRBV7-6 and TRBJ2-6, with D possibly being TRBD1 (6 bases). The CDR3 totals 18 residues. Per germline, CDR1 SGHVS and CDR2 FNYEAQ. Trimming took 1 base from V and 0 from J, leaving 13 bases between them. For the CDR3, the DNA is TGTGCCAGCAGCTTAGTATCAGGGGCGTTCTCTGGGGCCAACGTCCTGACTTTC. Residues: CASSLVSGAFSGANVLTF.

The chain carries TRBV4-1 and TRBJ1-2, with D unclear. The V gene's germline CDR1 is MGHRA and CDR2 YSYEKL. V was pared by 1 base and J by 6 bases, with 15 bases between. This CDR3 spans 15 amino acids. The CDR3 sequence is CASSQGEGTRNGYTF. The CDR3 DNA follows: TGCGCCAGCAGCCAAGGGGAGGGAACGCGGAATGGCTACACCTTC.

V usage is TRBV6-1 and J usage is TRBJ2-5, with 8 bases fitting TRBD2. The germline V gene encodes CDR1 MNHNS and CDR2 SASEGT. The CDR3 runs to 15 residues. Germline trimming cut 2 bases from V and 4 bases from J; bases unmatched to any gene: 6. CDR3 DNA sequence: TGTGCCAGCAGTGAATACGGGGGGGCCGTAGAGACCCAGTACTTC. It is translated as CASSEYGGAVETQYF.

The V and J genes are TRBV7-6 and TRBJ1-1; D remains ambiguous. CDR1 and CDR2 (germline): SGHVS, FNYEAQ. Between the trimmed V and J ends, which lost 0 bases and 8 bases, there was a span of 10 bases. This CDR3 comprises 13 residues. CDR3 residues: CASSLAGAGEAFF. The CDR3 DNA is TGTGCCAGCAGCTTAGCTGGTGCAGGAGAAGCTTTCTTT.

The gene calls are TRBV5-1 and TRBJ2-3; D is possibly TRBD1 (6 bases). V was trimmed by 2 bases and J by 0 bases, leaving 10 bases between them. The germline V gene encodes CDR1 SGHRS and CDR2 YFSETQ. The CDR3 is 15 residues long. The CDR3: CASSFGTSSTDTQYF. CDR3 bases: TGCGCCAGCAGCTTCGGGACATCTAGCACAGATACGCAGTATTTT. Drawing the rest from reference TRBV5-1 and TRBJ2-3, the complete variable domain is KAGVTQTPRYLIKTRGQQVTLSCSPISGHRSVSWYQQTPGQGLQFLFEYFSETQRNKGNFPGRFSGRQFSNSRSEMNVSTLELGDSALYLCASSFGTSSTDTQYFGPGTRLTVL.

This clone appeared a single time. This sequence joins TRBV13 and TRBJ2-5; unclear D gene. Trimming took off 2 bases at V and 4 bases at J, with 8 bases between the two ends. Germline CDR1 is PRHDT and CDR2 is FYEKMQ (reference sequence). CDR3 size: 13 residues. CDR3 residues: CASSLITAETQYF. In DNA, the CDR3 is TGTGCCAGCAGCTTAATAACAGCAGAGACCCAGTACTTC.

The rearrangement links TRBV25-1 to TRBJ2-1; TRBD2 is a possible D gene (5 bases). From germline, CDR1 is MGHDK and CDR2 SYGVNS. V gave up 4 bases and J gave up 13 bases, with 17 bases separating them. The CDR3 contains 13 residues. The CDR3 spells CASSGVEVSEQFF. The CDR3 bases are TGTGCCAGCAGTGGTGTGGAGGTATCGGAACAGTTCTTC.

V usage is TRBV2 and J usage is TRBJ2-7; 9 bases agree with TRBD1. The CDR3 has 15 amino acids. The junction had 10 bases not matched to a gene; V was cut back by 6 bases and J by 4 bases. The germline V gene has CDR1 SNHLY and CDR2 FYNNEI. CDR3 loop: CASSEDRGRGYEQYF. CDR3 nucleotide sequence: TGTGCCAGCAGCGAGGACAGGGGTAGAGGGTACGAGCAGTACTTC.

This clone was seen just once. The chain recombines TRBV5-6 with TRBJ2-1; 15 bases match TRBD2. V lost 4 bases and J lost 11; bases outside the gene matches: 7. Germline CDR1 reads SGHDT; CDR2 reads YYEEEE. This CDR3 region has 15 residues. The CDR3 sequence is CASSKDGTSGGQQFF. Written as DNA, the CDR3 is TGTGCCAGCAGCAAGGACGGGACTAGCGGGGGGCAGCAGTTCTTC.